A single sample gave rise to the 30 T cell receptor beta chains below, sequenced in a study of blood T cell repertoires in COVID-19. Sequencing used immunoSEQ multiplex PCR; TCRdb keeps in-frame clones, though not all of them. The table lists some 260,000 clones, around 90% of them singletons. Input material: PBMCs or T cells enriched from blood (not recorded which). These receptors all stem from a woman younger than 35 who had recovered from COVID-19.

J is TRBJ2-7 and V is TRBV7-9; 7 positions agree with TRBD1. Germline CDR1 and CDR2: SEHNR and FQNEAQ (reference sequence). The CDR3 is 14 amino acids. V lost 1 base, J lost 3 bases, and 3 bases stayed unmatched. CDR3 loop: CASSLEGQSYEQYF. CDR3 sequence (DNA): TGTGCCAGCAGCTTAGAGGGACAGAGCTACGAGCAGTACTTC. The full variable domain, its missing parts supplied by reference TRBV7-9 and TRBJ2-7, is DTGVSQNPRHKITKRGQNVTFRCDPISEHNRLYWYRQTLGQGPEFLTYFQNEAQLEKSRLLSDRFSAERPKGSFSTLEIQRTEQGDSAMYLCASSLEGQSYEQYFGPGTRLTVT.

The gene calls are TRBV6-5 and TRBJ1-5; D is uncertain. CDR1 is MNHEY, CDR2 SVGAGI, per germline. V dropped 0 bases and J dropped 0 bases, with 6 bases sitting between them. This CDR3 spans 15 amino acids. The CDR3 loop reads CASSYSRYSNQPQHF. CDR3 sequence (DNA): TGTGCCAGCAGTTACTCCAGGTATAGCAATCAGCCCCAGCATTTT.

This clone was detected ten times or more. The chain couples TRBV4-2 to TRBJ2-1, with 11 bases that match TRBD2. V lost 0 bases and J lost 10; bases outside the gene matches: 5. This CDR3 contains 15 residues. Germline V gives CDR1 LGHNA, CDR2 YNFKEQ. The CDR3 DNA is TGTGCCAGCAGCCAAGATAGCGGGGGGGCGTCGGAGCAGTTCTTC. It encodes CASSQDSGGASEQFF.

The chain carries TRBV5-4 and TRBJ2-7; D unresolved. Germline V gene sequence: CDR1 SGHNT, CDR2 YYREEE (reference sequence). Trimming took off 0 bases at V and 1 base at J, with 11 bases between the two ends. This CDR3 spans 15 amino acids. CDR3 in DNA: TGTGCCAGCAGCTTGGACCTGACATCTTCCTACGAGCAGTACTTC. Translation gives CASSLDLTSSYEQYF.

In this sample, this clone turned up once. The V and J genes are TRBV13 and TRBJ2-5; D gene ambiguous. The CDR3 is 12 residues long. Trimming took off 2 bases at V and 4 bases at J, with 5 bases between the two ends. Germline V gene lookup returns CDR1 PRHDT and CDR2 FYEKMQ (reference sequence). DNA of the CDR3: TGTGCCAGCAGCTTACGCGGAGAGACCCAGTACTTC. Its translation is CASSLRGETQYF.

The V gene is TRBV9, the J gene TRBJ1-3, with TRBD1 identical over 8 bases. Germline V gene data show CDR1 as SGDLS and CDR2 as YYNGEE. This CDR3 is 15 amino acids long. With V trimmed by 2 bases and J by 4 bases, 5 bases remained unmatched. The CDR3 sequence: CASSVETGAGNTIYF. The CDR3 region has the DNA TGTGCCAGCAGCGTCGAGACAGGGGCAGGAAACACCATATATTTT.

V usage is TRBV23-1 and J usage is TRBJ2-6; unclear D gene. Being an ORF, TRBV23-1 has a function that is uncertain. Trimming stripped 0 bases from V and 2 bases from J, with 14 bases between. The CDR3 length is 18 residues. The CDR3 region is CASSQSPPGQAGANVLTF. CDR3 bases: TGCGCCAGCAGTCAATCCCCCCCCGGCCAGGCTGGGGCCAACGTCCTGACTTTC.

This chain uses TRBV10-1 with TRBJ1-1, with unresolved D. The ends were cut back, 6 bases at V and 5 bases at J, with 13 bases in the middle. The CDR3 is 13 amino acids. In germline, CDR1 is WNHNN, CDR2 SYGVQD (reference sequence). The CDR3 bases are TGCGCCAGCAGCGTCTCCCGGGGTACTGAAGCTTTCTTT. It translates to CASSVSRGTEAFF.

V is TRBV9 and J is TRBJ1-3, with 8 bases matching TRBD1. CDR3 length equals 14 residues. The V and J ends lost 4 bases and 4 bases, in that order; junction bases with no gene match: 4. Germline CDR1 reads SGDLS; CDR2 reads YYNGEE. The CDR3 protein is CASSPTGGGNTIYF. The CDR3 DNA is TGTGCCAGCAGCCCAACAGGGGGAGGAAACACCATATATTTT.

The gene calls are TRBV9 and TRBJ2-7, with 11 bases aligning to TRBD2. CDR3 length: 15 amino acids. Germline lookup yields CDR1 SGDLS and CDR2 YYNGEE. V gave up 3 bases and J gave up 3 bases; unmatched junction bases: 5. The CDR3 DNA sequence: TGTGCCAGCAGCGGGGAACTAGCGGGAGTCTACGAGCAGTACTTC. As protein: CASSGELAGVYEQYF.

The chain is built from TRBV19 and TRBJ1-2; D uncertain. The V end lost 3 bases, the J end lost 9 bases, and 8 bases lay between the germline ends. The V gene's germline CDR1 is LNHDA and CDR2 SQIVND (reference sequence). The CDR3 totals 11 residues. This chain's CDR3 is CASSITGSYTF. In DNA form, the CDR3 reads TGTGCCAGTAGTATCACGGGTAGCTACACCTTC.

The chain couples TRBV9 to TRBJ2-1, with a tentative D call TRBD2 (6 bases). The germline V gene has CDR1 SGDLS and CDR2 YYNGEE. CDR3 length: 16 amino acids. Trimming took off 3 bases at V and 4 bases at J, with 17 bases between the two ends. CDR3 amino acids: CASSGRLVGDYNEQFF. The CDR3 bases are TGTGCCAGCAGCGGTCGACTAGTCGGGGATTACAATGAGCAGTTCTTC.

The V and J genes are TRBV11-2 and TRBJ1-1; D may be TRBD1 (5 bases). The germline V and J ends were trimmed by 8 bases and 5 bases, with 24 bases remaining between them. CDR3 length: 16 residues. The germline V gene encodes CDR1 SGHAT and CDR2 FQNNGV. CDR3 bases: TGTGCCAGCTTACCCTCGGGGGGGAGGGGTGGAACTGAAGCTTTCTTT. Translated: CASLPSGGRGGTEAFF.

The V call is TRBV3-1 (or the pseudogene TRBV3-2), the J call TRBJ2-2; 7 bases map to TRBD1. Germline V lookup: CDR1 LGHDT, CDR2 YNNKEL (reference sequence). V lost 1 base to trimming and J lost 3 bases; unmatched junction nucleotides: 5. The CDR3 has 16 residues. The CDR3 spells CASSQGRGPYTGELFF. Written as DNA, the CDR3 is TGTGCCAGCAGCCAAGGTAGGGGGCCCTACACCGGGGAGCTGTTTTTT.

The chain combines TRBV5-4 with TRBJ1-6; 7 nucleotides line up with TRBD1. V gave up 3 bases and J gave up 5 bases; unmatched junction bases: 5. The CDR3 totals 15 residues. Germline CDR1 is SGHNT and CDR2 is YYREEE (reference sequence). For the CDR3, the DNA is TGTGCCAGCAGCTCCGGGACAGAAAATAATTCACCCCTCCACTTT. Translating gives CASSSGTENNSPLHF.

J is TRBJ1-2 and V is TRBV19; D unclear. V lost 6 bases to trimming and J lost 0 bases, with 11 bases between them. CDR1 is LNHDA, CDR2 SQIVND, per germline (reference sequence). CDR3 size: 14 residues. DNA for the CDR3: TGTGCCAGTAGGGCCCTCGACACTAACTATGGCTACACCTTC. Translated, it gives CASRALDTNYGYTF.

J is TRBJ1-5 and V is TRBV2, with TRBD1 identical over 11 bases. CDR1 is SNHLY, CDR2 FYNNEI, per germline. V was pared by 6 bases and J by 6 bases, with 7 bases of the junction left unmatched. This CDR3 has 15 residues. The DNA for the CDR3 is TGTGCCAGCAGGAGGGACAGGGGGGCGGTTCAGCCCCAGCATTTT. Translated: CASRRDRGAVQPQHF.

This rearrangement joins TRBV21-1 to TRBJ2-2; the D call in the table, TRBD2, was not verified against the DNA. TRBV21-1 is classified as a pseudogene. The CDR3 has 18 amino acids. CDR3 in amino acids: CASSSLTSGRAMAGELFF. The CDR3, as DNA: TGTGCCAGCAGCTCCTTGACTAGCGGGAGGGCCATGGCCGGGGAGCTGTTTTTT.

The chain joins TRBV7-8 to TRBJ1-5, with 7 bases matching TRBD1. J lost 0 bases, V lost 5 bases, and 10 bases had no gene match. The germline CDR1 and CDR2 sequences are SGHVS and FQNEAQ. The CDR3 runs to 17 residues. The CDR3 nucleotides are TGTGCCAGCAGCCACCACCGGGACAGATTTAGCAATCAGCCCCAGCATTTT. This translates into CASSHHRDRFSNQPQHF.

J is TRBJ1-2 and V is TRBV11-3; D unclear. There are 12 residues in the CDR3. Germline CDR1 is SGHNT and CDR2 is YENEEA. V was cut by 8 bases and J by 4 bases, with 11 bases left in between. The CDR3 is CASSAGGYGYTF. The CDR3 region has the DNA TGTGCCAGCTCGGCGGGAGGCTATGGCTACACCTTC.

This clone has a single count. V gene TRBV15 combines with J gene TRBJ2-1; 11 nucleotides agree with TRBD2. J lost 7 bases, V lost 5 bases, and 7 bases had no gene match. The CDR3 runs 15 residues. CDR1 LNHNV and CDR2 YYDKDF come from the germline V gene (reference sequence). CDR3 in amino acids: CATSGTSGRGNEQFF. For the CDR3, the DNA is TGTGCCACCAGCGGAACTAGCGGGAGAGGGAATGAGCAGTTCTTC.

The chain couples TRBV2 to TRBJ1-1; 12 bases map to TRBD1. V shed 6 bases and J 0 bases; nucleotides not matched to a gene: 5. The V gene's germline CDR1 is SNHLY and CDR2 FYNNEI. The CDR3 consists of 16 residues. The CDR3 loop is CASRTGTGGLNTEAFF. Here the CDR3 DNA reads TGTGCCAGCAGGACCGGGACAGGGGGCCTGAACACTGAAGCTTTCTTT.

The chain combines TRBV7-6 with TRBJ2-4, with 9 nucleotides matching TRBD1. Germline-derived CDR1 and CDR2 are SGHVS and FNYEAQ. This CDR3 is 17 amino acids long. V dropped 5 bases and J dropped 0; count of bases not matched to a gene: 8. The CDR3 coding sequence is TGTGCCAGCAGCCCAACACCGGGACAGGGAGCCAAAAACATTCAGTACTTC. Residues: CASSPTPGQGAKNIQYF.

The chain couples TRBV20-1 to TRBJ2-5; D is unclear. Trimming took 3 bases from V and 0 from J, leaving 8 bases between them. The CDR3 totals 13 residues. CDR1 and CDR2 (germline): DFQATT, SNEGSKA (reference sequence). In nucleotides, the CDR3 is TGCAGTGCTAGTGATTTAAACCAAGAGACCCAGTACTTC. This encodes CSASDLNQETQYF.

This clone appeared once. The CDR3 DNA is TGTGCCAGCAGCCAACTTCGGGGAAACACCATATATTTT. Translation: CASSQLRGNTIYF. The chain joins TRBV3-1 (or the pseudogene TRBV3-2) to TRBJ1-3; D gene uncertain. Trimming took 2 bases from V and 4 from J, leaving 6 bases between them. Germline CDR1 LGHDT, CDR2 YNNKEL (reference sequence). This CDR3 has 13 amino acids.

The V call is TRBV2, the J call TRBJ1-5; TRBD1 might be the D (5 bases). Trimming stripped 7 bases from V and 1 base from J, with 11 bases between. Germline values: CDR1 SNHLY, CDR2 FYNNEI. There are 14 residues in the CDR3. Here the CDR3 DNA reads TGTGCCAGCATGCGGGGGAGAAGCAATCAGCCCCAGCATTTT. Encoded protein: CASMRGRSNQPQHF.

In its sample, this clone was seen once. The CDR3 reads CASSQWIGRDRGYNEQFF. DNA for the CDR3: TGTGCCAGCAGCCAATGGATCGGGAGGGACAGGGGGTACAATGAGCAGTTCTTC. The chain couples TRBV14 to TRBJ2-1; 11 positions match TRBD1. This CDR3 is built from 18 residues. V lost 2 bases, J lost 4 bases, and 10 bases stayed unmatched. Germline V gives CDR1 SGHDN, CDR2 FVKESK.

The chain combines TRBV9 with TRBJ2-3, with D possibly matching TRBD2 (6 bases). Per the germline V gene, CDR1 is SGDLS and CDR2 is YYNGEE. This CDR3 contains 16 residues. Between the trimmed V and J ends, which lost 4 bases and 1 base, there was a span of 16 bases. The CDR3 sequence is CASSPGGVLGTDTQYF. The CDR3, as DNA: TGTGCCAGCAGCCCCGGCGGGGTTTTGGGCACAGATACGCAGTATTTT.

The chain has TRBV29-1 and TRBJ1-2, with unresolved D. V was pared by 7 bases and J by 6 bases, with 15 bases between. Germline-derived CDR1 and CDR2 are SQVTM and ANQGSEA. The CDR3 contains 12 residues. In DNA, the CDR3 is TGCAGCGGCGCAAAAGGGAGAGATGGCTACACCTTC. It translates to CSGAKGRDGYTF. Looking up the rest from reference TRBV29-1 and TRBJ1-2 gives the full variable domain: SAVISQKPSRDICQRGTSLTIQCQVDSQVTMMFWYRQQPGQSLTLIATANQGSEATYESGFVIDKFPISRPNLTFSTLTVSNMSPEDSSIYLCSGAKGRDGYTFGSGTRLTVV.

This clone has a handful of counts. In nucleotides, the CDR3 is TGTGCCAGCAGCGTAGCAGGGACTAATCAGCCCCAGCATTTT. Its protein product is CASSVAGTNQPQHF. The rearrangement joins TRBV9 to TRBJ1-5; possibly TRBD1 for D (5 bases). This CDR3 contains 14 residues. Trimming shortened V by 0 bases and J by 4 bases, and 8 bases separated the two germline ends. Germline assignment: CDR1 SGDLS and CDR2 YYNGEE.